These 10 T cell receptor beta chains share one sample of origin, sequenced in a study of tumor-infiltrating lymphocytes in primary liver carcinoma. RNA was extracted from whole blood without cell sorting, alongside germline DNA. The authors made TCR beta cDNA from roughly 480 ng total RNA with a constant-region primer. Three nested multiplex PCR rounds, a slightly modified ARM-PCR method, built the TCR beta libraries. TRBV1-TRBV30 forward primers and a C-beta reverse primer were used in the first two PCR rounds, which each ran for 10 cycles. Each CDR3 protein is one row after TCRdb ran MiXCR on the multiplex PCR reads. Among approximately 300,000 distinct CDR3 sequences listed, 65% were seen once. Sequencing used peripheral blood. All receptors come from a man aged 40-55 years with primary liver carcinoma and hepatitis B virus infection.

On this clonotype itself: At one end the junction does not follow the germline gene, possibly because of a read error. The rearrangement joins TRBV11-1 to TRBJ2-5; D perhaps matches TRBD2 (6 bases). The germline gives CDR1 SGHAT, CDR2 FQDESV (reference sequence). The length of the CDR3 is 15 residues. CDR3 in amino acids: CANSLGRREQETQYF. The DNA of the CDR3 is TGTGCCAACAGCCTCGGAAGGAGGGAACAGGAGACCCAGTACTTC.

This sequence joins TRBV14 and TRBJ2-1; a possible D gene is TRBD1 (8 bases). This CDR3 comprises 20 residues. Germline CDR1 and CDR2: SGHDN and FVKESK. V was trimmed by 4 bases and J by 2 bases, leaving 27 bases between them. In nucleotides, the CDR3 is TGTGCCAGCAGCCCACCCTGGACAGGGAAGGGCGGGAGTGCCTACAATGAGCAGTTCTTC. It translates to CASSPPWTGKGGSAYNEQFF.

A remark on this clonotype: An end of the junction differs from the germline gene, which may be a read error. The V call is TRBV11-1, the J call TRBJ1-6; TRBD1 matches at 9 bases. This CDR3 has 19 amino acids. Germline V gene data show CDR1 as SGHAT and CDR2 as FQDESV (reference sequence). The CDR3 sequence is CASSSSAPGTGFHNSPLRF. In nucleotides, the CDR3 is TGTGCCAGCAGCTCGTCCGCACCCGGGACAGGGTTCCATAATTCACCCCTCCGCTTT.

Worth noting for this clonotype: This may arise from a read error, as a much more abundant clone is one base away. The V call is TRBV6-1, the J call TRBJ2-5, with a possible D match to TRBD2 (6 bases). This CDR3 contains 14 residues. Per the germline V gene, CDR1 is MNHNS and CDR2 is SASEGT. This chain's CDR3 is CASSEIPGEEPQYF. The CDR3 coding sequence is TGTGCCAGCAGTGAAATCCCGGGGGAAGAGCCCCAGTACTTC.

This clonotype was recorded at least ten times. This sequence joins TRBV6-2 or TRBV6-3 and TRBJ1-2; no definite D call. Germline V gene sequence: CDR1 MNHEY, CDR2 SVGEGT. CDR3 size: 13 residues. The ends were cut back, 5 bases at V and 1 base at J, with 8 bases in the middle. The CDR3 DNA reads as TGTGCCAGCAGTGAACGGCTTAACTATGGCTACACCTTC. This translates into CASSERLNYGYTF.

This clonotype was picked up many times. The chain uses TRBV29-1 and TRBJ1-1; a weak D match, TRBD1 (6 bases). V lost 6 bases and J 0 bases, leaving 11 bases between the germline ends. The CDR3 is 13 residues long. CDR1 is SQVTM and CDR2 is ANQGSEA in the germline V gene. The CDR3 spells CSVGGGLNTEAFF. The CDR3 region has the DNA TGCAGCGTCGGAGGGGGACTGAACACTGAAGCTTTCTTT.

The chain recombines TRBV29-1 with TRBJ1-1; perhaps TRBD1 as D (5 bases). Germline V gene lookup returns CDR1 SQVTM and CDR2 ANQGSEA. CDR3 size: 12 residues. The ends were cut back, 6 bases at V and 2 bases at J, with 10 bases in the middle. The CDR3 is CSVRQPNTEAFF. The CDR3 DNA reads as TGCAGCGTCAGACAGCCCAACACTGAAGCTTTCTTT.

This clonotype came up once. Its ends do not fully match the called genes, so a read error is possible. The chain employs TRBV5-1 and TRBJ2-7, with 10 bases that match TRBD1. This CDR3 has 13 residues. From germline, CDR1 is SGHRS and CDR2 YFSETQ. CDR3 sequence: CASSERTGGEQHF. In DNA, the CDR3 is TGCGCCAGCAGCGAAAGGACAGGGGGAGAGCAGCACTTC.

This clonotype showed up just a few times. The junction differs from germline at one of its ends, possibly a read error. The chain carries TRBV7-8 and TRBJ2-4; 7 bases fit TRBD1. Germline V lookup: CDR1 SGHVS, CDR2 FQNEAQ. The CDR3 covers 13 residues. In DNA form, the CDR3 reads TGTGGCAGCAGCCTCACAGGGGAGAACATTCAGTACTTC. Translated, it gives CGSSLTGENIQYF.

The chain is built from TRBV11-1 and TRBJ2-1, with 9 bases identical to TRBD2. Per germline, CDR1 SGHAT and CDR2 FQDESV (reference sequence). The length of the CDR3 is 14 residues. The V segment lost 10 bases and the J segment 10 bases; nucleotides outside the gene matches: 14. CDR3 DNA sequence: TGTGCCATCAGAACAAAGCTAGCGGGGTTAGAGCAGTTCTTC. It codes for CAIRTKLAGLEQFF.